These 4 T cell receptor beta chains were all obtained from the same sample, sequenced in a study of shared clonotypes between healthy human individuals. Produced via immunoSEQ multiplex PCR; TCRdb's table is partial and in-frame only. Seen here are about 490,000 clones, about 80% observed once, and the top ten hold approximately 12%. The sample was PBMCs. The source is a woman in her thirties or forties in good health. Some clones in this sample may be carry-over from other donors' samples.

The chain uses TRBV12-5 and TRBJ1-2; maybe TRBD1 (6 bases). V was shortened by 11 bases and J by 4 bases, with 11 bases between the two germline ends. The germline CDR1 and CDR2 sequences are LGHNT and FRNRAP. This CDR3 region has 11 residues. In DNA form, the CDR3 reads TGTGCTTCGTGGGACACCTATGGCTACACCTTC. Translation: CASWDTYGYTF. Full variable domain (remainder filled in from reference TRBV12-5 and TRBJ1-2): DARVTQTPRHKVTEMGQEVTMRCQPILGHNTVFWYRQTMMQGLELLAYFRNRAPLDDSGMPKDRFSAEMPDATLATLKIQPSEPRDSAVYFCASWDTYGYTFGSGTRLTVV.

The chain uses TRBV28 and TRBJ2-2, with 7 nucleotides matching TRBD1. The germline V gene encodes CDR1 MDHEN and CDR2 SYDVKM. The CDR3 length is 16 residues. J was trimmed by 7 bases and V by 3 bases; bases with no gene match: 11. The CDR3 reads CASSFPQTGQNGELFF. The CDR3 DNA reads TGTGCCAGCAGTTTCCCTCAGACAGGGCAGAACGGGGAGCTGTTTTTT.

The chain has TRBV7-2 and TRBJ2-7; D is unresolved. The CDR3 sequence is 13 residues long. V was pared by 2 bases and J by 0 bases, with 5 bases between. CDR1 and CDR2 (germline): SGHTA, FQGNSA. The CDR3 is CASSLQFSYEQYF. In DNA form, the CDR3 reads TGTGCCAGCAGCTTACAGTTCTCCTACGAGCAGTACTTC.

V gene TRBV2 combines with J gene TRBJ1-4; D unclear. V was shortened by 3 bases and J by 7 bases, with 12 bases between the two germline ends. Looked up from germline, CDR1 is SNHLY and CDR2 is FYNNEI. This CDR3 comprises 14 residues. The CDR3 protein is CASSEFTVGEKLFF. The DNA for the CDR3 is TGTGCCAGCAGTGAGTTTACGGTGGGTGAAAAACTGTTTTTT.